There are many counts of the clone carrying this T cell receptor (beta chain). Its specificity is not known. TCRdb passed the RT-PCR reads through MiXCR, listing each CDR3 protein once. The data hold 500,000 or so distinct CDR3 sequences, with about 15% observed a single time. The data derive from a study of response to subunit inactivated influenza vaccine. Study-level findings and limits: Authors suggested each seasonal flu vaccination may recruit only limited numbers of new T cells.

The CDR3 is 13 amino acids. The ends were cut back, 1 base at V and 4 bases at J, with 6 bases in the middle. Germline V gene sequence: CDR1 MGHRA, CDR2 YSYEKL. Specimen: CD4+ T cells sorted from PBMCs, collected around 2 years after vaccination. The chain links TRBV4-1 to TRBJ2-3; D not resolved. The receptor was isolated from a man aged 50 to 75 who received an inactivated influenza vaccine. CDR3 in amino acids: CASSQAAPDTQYF. The CDR3 DNA reads as TGCGCCAGCAGCCAAGCAGCGCCAGATACGCAGTATTTT.